This T cell receptor (beta chain) was identified in a study of blood T cell repertoires in COVID-19. Libraries were prepared by immunoSEQ multiplex PCR; TCRdb keeps only in-frame clonotypes and omits some of them. The table lists roughly 360,000 clones, roughly 77% of them singletons. The CDR3 contains 15 residues. CDR1 SGHKS and CDR2 YYEKEE come from the germline V gene (reference sequence). V was clipped by 5 bases and J by 2 bases; unmatched bases: 9. The chain is built from TRBV5-5 and TRBJ2-5, with 7 bases identical to TRBD2. Sequenced: peripheral blood. The TCR originated in a human donor with acute or convalescent COVID-19. The donor label of this sample is uncertain. The CDR3 DNA sequence: TGTGCCAGCAGTCCGCTGGGGGGGGGACAAGAGACCCAGTACTTC. Protein sequence: CASSPLGGGQETQYF.